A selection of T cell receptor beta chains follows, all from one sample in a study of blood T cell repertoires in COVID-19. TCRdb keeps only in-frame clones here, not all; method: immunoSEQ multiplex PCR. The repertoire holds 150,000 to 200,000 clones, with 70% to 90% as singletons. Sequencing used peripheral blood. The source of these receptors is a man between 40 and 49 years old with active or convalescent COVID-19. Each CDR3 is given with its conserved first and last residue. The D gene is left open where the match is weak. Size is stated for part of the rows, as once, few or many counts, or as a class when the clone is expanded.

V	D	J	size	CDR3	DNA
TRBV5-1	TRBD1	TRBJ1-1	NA	CASSFTGTGGTEAFF	TGCGCCAGCAGCTTCACCGGGACAGGGGGCACTGAAGCTTTCTTT
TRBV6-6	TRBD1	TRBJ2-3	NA	CASSWDRGTDTQYF	TGTGCCAGCAGTTGGGACAGGGGTACAGATACGCAGTATTTT
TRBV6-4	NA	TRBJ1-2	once	CARGWGRPDGTALPNYGYTF	TGTGCCAGGGGCTGGGGGCGCCCCGATGGTACCGCGCTGCCTAACTATGGCTACACCTTC
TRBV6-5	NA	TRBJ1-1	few	CASKSTQGNTEAFF	TGTGCCAGTAAGTCAACACAGGGAAACACTGAAGCTTTCTTT
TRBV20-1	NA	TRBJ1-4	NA	CSASSGTLDEKLFF	TGCAGTGCTAGTAGTGGGACACTCGATGAAAAACTGTTTTTT
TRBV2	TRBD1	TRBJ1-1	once	CASTETGDTEAFF	TGTGCCAGCACCGAAACAGGGGACACTGAAGCTTTCTTT
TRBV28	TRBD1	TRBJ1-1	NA	CASRGQGDTEAFF	TGTGCCAGCAGAGGACAGGGTGACACTGAAGCTTTCTTT
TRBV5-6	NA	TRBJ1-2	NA	CASSSPGLPVRGYTF	TGTGCCAGCAGCTCCCCCGGCCTTCCAGTCAGGGGCTACACCTTC
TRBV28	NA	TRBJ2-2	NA	CASSLRGMGGTGELFF	TGTGCCAGCAGTTTAAGAGGGATGGGTGGCACCGGGGAGCTGTTTTTT
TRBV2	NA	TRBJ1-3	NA	CASSESRLGEGNTIYF	TGTGCCAGCAGTGAATCAAGGCTCGGGGAGGGAAACACCATATATTTT
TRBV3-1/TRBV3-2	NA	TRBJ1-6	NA	CASSQVQASYNSPLHF	TGTGCCAGCAGCCAAGTGCAGGCGTCCTATAATTCACCCCTCCACTTT
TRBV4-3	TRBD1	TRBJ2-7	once	CASSQATPGQSFEQYF	TGCGCCAGCAGCCAGGCTACGCCGGGACAGAGTTTCGAGCAGTACTTC
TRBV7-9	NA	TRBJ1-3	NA	CASSLVGGSGNTIYF	TGTGCCAGCAGCTTAGTTGGCGGGTCTGGAAACACCATATATTTT